This T cell receptor (beta chain) was recovered during a study of control samples from healthy donors and cancer patients. After removal of 2 bases from V and 3 bases from J, the junction contained 3 bases not matched to a gene. The CDR3 loop spans 14 amino acids. CDR1 is GTSNPN and CDR2 is SVGIG in the germline V gene (reference sequence). Generated by immunoSEQ multiplex PCR, the TCRdb table keeps only in-frame clones and is missing some. This sample has around 28,000 clones, with approximately 90% found just once. The sequence came from a man aged 50-59 years with lung cancer. The sequenced sample was PBMCs. The V gene is TRBV30, the J gene TRBJ2-3; 9 bases are shared with TRBD1. CDR3 nucleotide sequence: TGTGCCTGGAGTCGACAGGGGGGAACAGATACGCAGTATTTT. It encodes CAWSRQGGTDTQYF. Looking up the rest from reference TRBV30 and TRBJ2-3 gives the full variable domain: SQTIHQWPATLVQPVGSPLSLECTVEGTSNPNLYWYRQAAGRGLQLLFYSVGIGQISSEVPQNLSASRPQDRQFILSSKKLLLSDSGFYLCAWSRQGGTDTQYFGPGTRLTVL.